The present T cell receptor beta chain was sequenced within a study of blood T cell repertoires in COVID-19. This table comes from immunoSEQ multiplex PCR, and its TCRdb copy is limited to in-frame clones, with some not included. The table includes about 380,000 clones, 88% detected once. Per germline, CDR1 LGHDT and CDR2 YNNKEL (reference sequence). The CDR3 loop spans 14 amino acids. Trimming took 3 bases from V and 7 from J, leaving 12 bases between them. The rearrangement uses TRBV3-1 (or the pseudogene TRBV3-2) and TRBJ1-4, with a possible D match to TRBD1 (5 bases). The sequence was obtained from a woman younger than 35 who had recovered from COVID-19. The sequencing sample was made of PBMCs or T cells enriched from blood (not recorded which). The CDR3 spells CASSHLGRREKLFF. CDR3 nucleotides: TGTGCCAGCAGCCATTTGGGGCGTCGTGAAAAACTGTTTTTT.